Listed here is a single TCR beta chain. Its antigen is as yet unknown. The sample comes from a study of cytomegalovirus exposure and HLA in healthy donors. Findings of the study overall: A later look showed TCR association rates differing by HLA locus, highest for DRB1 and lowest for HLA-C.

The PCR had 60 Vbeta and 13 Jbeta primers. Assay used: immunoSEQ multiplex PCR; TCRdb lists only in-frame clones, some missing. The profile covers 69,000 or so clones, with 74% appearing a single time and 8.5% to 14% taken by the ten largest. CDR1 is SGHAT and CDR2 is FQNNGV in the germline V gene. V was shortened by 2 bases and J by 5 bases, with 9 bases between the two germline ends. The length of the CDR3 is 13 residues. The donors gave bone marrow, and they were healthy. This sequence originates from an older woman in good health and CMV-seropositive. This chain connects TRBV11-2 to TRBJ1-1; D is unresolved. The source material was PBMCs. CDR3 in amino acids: CASSLYGETEAFF. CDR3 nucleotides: TGTGCCAGCAGCTTATACGGGGAGACTGAAGCTTTCTTT.